This T cell receptor beta chain was identified in a study of radiation and T cells in renal cell carcinoma. Study in general: Nephrectomy followed 15 Gy stereotactic body radiation by 4 weeks. Findings of the study overall: Without pretreatment biopsies, baseline tumor clonotype presence was undetermined.

Repertoires were generated with immunoSEQ multiplex PCR, while TCRdb's copy carries only in-frame clones and drops some. In the table there are roughly 120,000 clones, roughly 80% of which are singletons. Ten or more counts support this clone. The antigen is undetermined. Trimming at V came to 6 bases and at J to 0 bases, leaving 8 bases not matched to a gene. This CDR3 comprises 15 residues. From germline, CDR1 is PRHDT and CDR2 FYEKMQ (reference sequence). Time point given: baseline pretreatment blood. Treatment of the sample: 15 Gy SBRT to primary tumor, nephrectomy 4 weeks later. Radiation-treated patients gave blood at baseline, week 2 and week 4.

The source was blood, collected from a patient whose treatment included radiotherapy and nephrectomy. The chain combines TRBV13 with TRBJ2-7, with 7 bases matching TRBD1. The source of this sequence is a woman aged 60-75 years with renal cell carcinoma. The DNA for the CDR3 is TGTGCCAGCAGTCGAACAGGGGTCGTCTCCTACGAGCAGTACTTC. This sequence encodes CASSRTGVVSYEQYF.